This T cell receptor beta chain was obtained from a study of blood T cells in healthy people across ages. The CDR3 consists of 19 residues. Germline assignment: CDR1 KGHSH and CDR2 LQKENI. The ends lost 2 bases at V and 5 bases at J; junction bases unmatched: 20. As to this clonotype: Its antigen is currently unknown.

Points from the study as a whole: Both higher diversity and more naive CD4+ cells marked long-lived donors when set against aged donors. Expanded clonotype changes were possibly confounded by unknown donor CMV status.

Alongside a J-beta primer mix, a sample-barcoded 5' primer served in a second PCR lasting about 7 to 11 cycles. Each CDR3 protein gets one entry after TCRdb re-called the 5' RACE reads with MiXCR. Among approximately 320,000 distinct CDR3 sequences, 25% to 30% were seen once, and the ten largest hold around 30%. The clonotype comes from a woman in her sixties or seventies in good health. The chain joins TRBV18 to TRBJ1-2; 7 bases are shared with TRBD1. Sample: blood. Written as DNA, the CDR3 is TGTGCCAGCTCACCATTCCGGGACAGCCGGACCGGGACGGGGTATGGCTACACCTTC. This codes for CASSPFRDSRTGTGYGYTF.